This T cell receptor (beta chain) was recovered during a study of OX40 agonist ivuxolimab in advanced cancers. Turning to the study itself: Across the patients, intravenous ivuxolimab was delivered every 2 weeks at 0.01 to 10 mg/kg. Antecedent anti-PD-1, anti-PD-L1 or anti-CTLA-4 therapy was permissible, with about 40% having received some.

Turning to this clone: Its antigen remains unidentified.

V was cut by 1 base and J by 0 bases, with 17 bases left in between. The CDR3 loop spans 18 amino acids. Per the germline V gene, CDR1 is LNHDA and CDR2 is SQIVND (reference sequence). Clones were sequenced by immunoSEQ multiplex PCR, and TCRdb holds only the in-frame ones, with some missing. The data show tens of thousands of clones, 75% to 90% seen once. The study, taken as a whole, reports: CD4+ and CD8+ T cells in blood underwent clonal expansion by week 6 at 0.1 to 3.0 mg/kg. The study found among the lowest clonal expansion in partial responders at 0.1-3.0 mg/kg.

This sample comprised CD4+ or CD8+ T cells sorted from blood, obtained in a trial of the OX40 agonist ivuxolimab. The sequence was collected from an adult with an advanced solid tumor such as melanoma, head and neck, liver or kidney cancer. The V and J genes are TRBV19 and TRBJ2-3; tentative D call: TRBD2 (6 bases). Here the CDR3 DNA reads TGTGCCAGTAGTATAGCTTTCGGGAGCGGGTCGAGCACAGATACGCAGTATTTT. Its protein product is CASSIAFGSGSSTDTQYF.